This T cell receptor (beta chain) was retrieved from a study of PD-L1 blockade in urothelial cancer. Study-level background: Patients commenced intravenous atezolizumab, 1,200 mg every 3 weeks, in about 2014.

The CDR3 consists of 16 residues. V was clipped by 3 bases and J by 0 bases; unmatched bases: 1. Looked up from germline, CDR1 is LNHDA and CDR2 is SQIVND (reference sequence). Regarding this clone: Other DNA variants within this sample encode the same CDR3.

Spiking each PCR with synthetic TCR analog templates was performed. Clones were sequenced by immunoSEQ multiplex PCR, and TCRdb holds only the in-frame ones, with some missing. The sample records about 71,000 clones, about 89% being singletons. Sample: PBMCs, taken around atezolizumab (anti-PD-L1) treatment. This receptor was taken from a man in his sixties with urothelial cancer. V is TRBV19 and J is TRBJ2-3; 12 nucleotides agree with TRBD2. CDR3 sequence: CASSILAGGSTDTQYF. CDR3 DNA sequence: TGTGCCAGTAGTATTCTAGCGGGAGGGAGCACAGATACGCAGTATTTT. Complete variable domain (other parts from reference TRBV19 and TRBJ2-3): DGGITQSPKYLFRKEGQNVTLSCEQNLNHDAMYWYRQDPGQGLRLIYYSQIVNDFQKGDIAEGYSVSREKKESFPLTVTSAQKNPTAFYLCASSILAGGSTDTQYFGPGTRLTVL.